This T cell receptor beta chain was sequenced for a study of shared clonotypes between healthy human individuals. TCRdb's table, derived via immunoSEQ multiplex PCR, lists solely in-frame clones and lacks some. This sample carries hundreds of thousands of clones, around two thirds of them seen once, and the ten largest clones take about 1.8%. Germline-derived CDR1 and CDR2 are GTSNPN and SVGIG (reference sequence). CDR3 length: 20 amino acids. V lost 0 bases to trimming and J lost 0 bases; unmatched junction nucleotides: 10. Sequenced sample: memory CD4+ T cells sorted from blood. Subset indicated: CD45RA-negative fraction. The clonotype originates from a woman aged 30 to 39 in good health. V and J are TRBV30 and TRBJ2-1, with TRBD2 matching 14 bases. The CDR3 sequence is CAWSVLGLAGVSGSYNEQFF. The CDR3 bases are TGTGCCTGGAGTGTACTGGGACTAGCGGGAGTATCTGGCTCCTACAATGAGCAGTTCTTC.